The 2 T cell receptor beta chains below were found in one sample sequenced in a study of PD-L1 blockade in urothelial cancer. Repertoires were generated with immunoSEQ multiplex PCR, while TCRdb's copy carries only in-frame clones and drops some. The table lists more than 50,000 clones, over 70% of them singletons, with 3.5% to 4.5% in the top ten. The material was PBMCs, obtained around atezolizumab (anti-PD-L1) treatment. These TCRs come from a man between 70 and 80 years old with urothelial cancer.

This chain connects TRBV5-1 to TRBJ2-7, with TRBD2 as a possible D gene (6 bases). Trimming stripped 0 bases from V and 6 bases from J, with 16 bases between. Germline CDR1 SGHRS, CDR2 YFSETQ. The CDR3 spans 15 residues. The CDR3 coding sequence is TGCGCCAGCAGCTTGGAGTTGCGGGATGTAAGCGAGCAGTACTTC. Translating it yields CASSLELRDVSEQYF. The entire variable domain, with the rest obtained from reference TRBV5-1 and TRBJ2-7, is as follows: KAGVTQTPRYLIKTRGQQVTLSCSPISGHRSVSWYQQTPGQGLQFLFEYFSETQRNKGNFPGRFSGRQFSNSRSEMNVSTLELGDSALYLCASSLELRDVSEQYFGPGTRLTVT.

This chain uses TRBV5-1 with TRBJ1-1, with 7 bases aligning to TRBD1. The CDR3 has 15 residues. J was trimmed by 1 base and V by 3 bases; bases with no gene match: 6. The V gene's germline CDR1 is SGHRS and CDR2 YFSETQ. In DNA, the CDR3 is TGCGCCAGCAGCTCAGGAGACAGGGCGAACACTGAAGCTTTCTTT. Protein product: CASSSGDRANTEAFF.